These 22 T cell receptor beta chains were sequenced from one sample in a study of blood T cell repertoires in COVID-19 (dated by TCRdb to about 2020). To prepare the library, the immunoSEQ multiplex PCR assay was applied. Not all clones reach the TCRdb copy of this immuneACCESS table, which keeps in-frame sequences only. Checked studies attribute under half of the gap to unresolved V genes and leave the rest unexplained. For this sample there are tens of thousands of clones; about 87% appear just once. The top ten hold about 64% of the sample. Sequences were obtained from peripheral blood. These receptors came from a man aged 65 to 85 with acute or convalescent COVID-19.

The rearrangement joins TRBV7-2 to TRBJ2-5, with TRBD2 matching 8 bases. V lost 5 bases, J lost 5 bases, and 13 bases stayed unmatched. The germline gives CDR1 SGHTA, CDR2 FQGNSA. The CDR3 covers 16 residues. This chain's CDR3 is CASSQSGSGGTETQYF. The CDR3 nucleotides are TGTGCCAGCAGCCAGTCCGGTTCGGGGGGGACCGAGACCCAGTACTTC.

This clone occurred once. The V call is TRBV7-8, the J call TRBJ2-1, with 14 positions matching TRBD2. Losses at the gene ends were 5 bases for V and 12 bases for J; bases not matched to a gene: 12. This CDR3 is built from 16 residues. Germline CDR1 and CDR2: SGHVS and FQNEAQ. CDR3 nucleotides: TGTGCCAGCAGCGCTCTCACTCCGGGACTAGCGGGGGTGCAGTTCTTC. Its protein is CASSALTPGLAGVQFF.

J is TRBJ2-5 and V is TRBV5-4, with no clear D. The CDR3 consists of 16 residues. V lost 4 bases and J 4 bases, leaving 20 bases between the germline ends. Germline V gene data show CDR1 as SGHNT and CDR2 as YYREEE (reference sequence). The CDR3 DNA is TGTGCCAGCAGCCTCCCCCAACAAAAGTCTGTAGAGACCCAGTACTTC. It yields the protein CASSLPQQKSVETQYF.

The chain uses TRBV6-5 and TRBJ1-2; 7 bases line up with TRBD1. J lost 2 bases, V lost 6 bases, and 3 bases had no gene match. In germline, CDR1 is MNHEY, CDR2 SVGAGI. This CDR3 region has 13 residues. The CDR3 DNA sequence: TGTGCCAGCAGGGCGACAGGGAACTATGGCTACACCTTC. This translates into CASRATGNYGYTF.

The V gene is TRBV19, the J gene TRBJ1-2; TRBD1 agrees at 7 bases. Trimming removed 5 bases from V and 5 bases from J; junction bases left unmatched: 8. This CDR3 is built from 14 residues. Per germline, CDR1 LNHDA and CDR2 SQIVND (reference sequence). CDR3 in amino acids: CASSRWDRPYGYTF. CDR3 coding DNA: TGTGCCAGTAGTCGATGGGACAGACCTTATGGCTACACCTTC.

This chain uses TRBV5-6 with TRBJ2-7; possibly TRBD2 for D (5 bases). The CDR3 is made up of 17 amino acids. Germline CDR1 SGHDT, CDR2 YYEEEE. Trimming cost V 1 base and J 2 bases, with 19 bases left between them. In DNA form, the CDR3 reads TGTGCCAGCAGCTTGCCCACCCCTGCGGGCCTCCCCTACGAGCAGTACTTC. Translated: CASSLPTPAGLPYEQYF.

The chain combines TRBV27 with TRBJ1-5; no reliable D call. Per germline, CDR1 MNHEY and CDR2 SMNVEV (reference sequence). The ends were cut back, 5 bases at V and 5 bases at J, with 10 bases in the middle. The CDR3 has 13 residues. The CDR3 region is CASSLGEHQPQHF. The CDR3 DNA sequence: TGTGCCAGCAGTCTCGGAGAACATCAGCCCCAGCATTTT.

V is TRBV19 and J is TRBJ2-7; 7 nucleotides line up with TRBD2. This CDR3 contains 14 residues. Germline lookup yields CDR1 LNHDA and CDR2 SQIVND (reference sequence). Trimming cost V 4 bases and J 0 bases; bases outside gene matches: 3. CDR3 sequence: CASSTSGVSYEQYF. CDR3 DNA sequence: TGTGCCAGTAGTACTAGCGGCGTCTCCTACGAGCAGTACTTC.

V gene TRBV12-3 or TRBV12-4 combines with J gene TRBJ2-2, with 7 bases aligning to TRBD2. With V trimmed by 4 bases and J by 5 bases, 1 base remained unmatched. This CDR3 has 13 residues. CDR3 residues: CASSSLATGELFF. In DNA, the CDR3 is TGTGCCAGCAGTTCACTAGCGACCGGGGAGCTGTTTTTT.

The chain recombines TRBV11-2 with TRBJ1-1; the D is unclear. This CDR3 comprises 15 residues. V shed 2 bases and J shed 4 bases, with 14 bases lying between them. Per germline, CDR1 SGHAT and CDR2 FQNNGV. The CDR3 DNA reads as TGTGCCAGCAGCTTAAAAATCCGTCGCAGCACTGAAGCTTTCTTT. It translates to CASSLKIRRSTEAFF.

This clone was found a few times. The J gene is TRBJ2-1, the V gene TRBV5-1; 7 bases match TRBD2. The CDR3 totals 16 residues. After removal of 3 bases from V and 4 bases from J, the junction contained 10 bases not matched to a gene. The V gene's germline CDR1 is SGHRS and CDR2 YFSETQ. In DNA form, the CDR3 reads TGCGCCAGCAGCTCGGGGCGGGGCGGGAGTTACAATGAGCAGTTCTTC. The encoded protein is CASSSGRGGSYNEQFF.

The chain recombines TRBV4-3 with TRBJ2-1, with D maybe TRBD2 (5 bases). V lost 0 bases, J lost 3 bases, and 12 bases lay in between. This CDR3 is 16 amino acids long. Germline assignment: CDR1 LGHNA and CDR2 YSLEER. For the CDR3, the DNA is TGCGCCAGCAGCCAAGAGTGGAGGAAGAACTACAATGAGCAGTTCTTC. Translating it yields CASSQEWRKNYNEQFF.

The table lists this clone with a count of one. J is TRBJ2-2 and V is TRBV5-5, with 10 bases aligning to TRBD2. CDR1 and CDR2 (germline): SGHKS, YYEKEE (reference sequence). This CDR3 has 16 amino acids. With 0 bases clipped from V and 1 base from J, the junction kept 0 bases outside the gene matches. The CDR3 bases are TGTGCCAGCAGCTTGGGACTAGCGGGGAACACCGGGGAGCTGTTTTTT. Encoded protein: CASSLGLAGNTGELFF.

The V call is TRBV4-1, the J call TRBJ2-1; D unresolved. The CDR3 is 14 amino acids. The V gene's germline CDR1 is MGHRA and CDR2 YSYEKL. V shed 0 bases and J shed 9 bases, with 12 bases lying between them. The CDR3 sequence is CASSQDGRRTEQFF. CDR3 nucleotides: TGCGCCAGCAGCCAAGATGGTCGCAGAACTGAGCAGTTCTTC.

The chain links TRBV9 to TRBJ2-3; 8 bases match TRBD2. Germline lookup yields CDR1 SGDLS and CDR2 YYNGEE. This CDR3 has 15 residues. V trimming: 7 bases; J trimming: 1 base; junction bases outside the gene matches: 8. The CDR3 loop reads CASAESGSRTDTQYF. CDR3 nucleotides: TGTGCCAGCGCGGAGAGCGGGAGTCGCACAGATACGCAGTATTTT.

The chain combines TRBV29-1 with TRBJ1-1, with a weak D call TRBD1 (5 bases). V lost 3 bases and J 6 bases, leaving 14 bases between the germline ends. CDR3 length: 13 amino acids. CDR1 is SQVTM, CDR2 ANQGSEA, per germline. The CDR3 here is CSVDSFGAAEAFF. DNA of the CDR3: TGCAGCGTTGATTCCTTTGGGGCAGCTGAAGCTTTCTTT.

This sequence joins TRBV18 and TRBJ2-2; weak D call: TRBD2 (6 bases). The length of the CDR3 is 19 residues. Deletions cut 8 bases from V and 0 bases from J, with 25 bases between. Germline V gives CDR1 KGHSH, CDR2 LQKENI. This CDR3 reads CASLTTFLAEGSNTGELFF. In nucleotides, the CDR3 is TGTGCCAGCCTCACCACATTCTTAGCGGAGGGATCGAACACCGGGGAGCTGTTTTTT.

This sequence joins TRBV5-1 and TRBJ2-3; D is possibly TRBD2 (6 bases). Germline V gene data show CDR1 as SGHRS and CDR2 as YFSETQ. The CDR3 length is 16 residues. V shed 0 bases and J shed 4 bases, with 15 bases lying between them. As DNA, the CDR3 is TGCGCCAGCAGCTTGGCCGTAGGCTCGGGGGCAGATACGCAGTATTTT. This gives the protein CASSLAVGSGADTQYF.

V is TRBV5-1 and J is TRBJ2-6; maybe TRBD1 (5 bases). Trimming stripped 4 bases from V and 1 base from J, with 9 bases between. The CDR3 totals 15 residues. Looked up from germline, CDR1 is SGHRS and CDR2 is YFSETQ. The CDR3 DNA sequence: TGCGCCAGCAGCGCTGACAGTTCTGGGGCCAACGTCCTGACTTTC. It is translated as CASSADSSGANVLTF.

This clone was seen once. V and J are TRBV6-5 and TRBJ1-5, with TRBD1 as a possible D gene (5 bases). Germline values: CDR1 MNHEY, CDR2 SVGAGI. The CDR3 covers 13 residues. The V end was cut by 5 bases, the J end by 4 bases, with 9 bases between. The CDR3 loop is CASSTQGNQPQHF. The CDR3, as DNA: TGTGCCAGCAGTACCCAGGGAAATCAGCCCCAGCATTTT.

The J gene is TRBJ2-7, the V gene TRBV7-2, with 13 bases lining up with TRBD2. The V gene's germline CDR1 is SGHTA and CDR2 FQGNSA. The CDR3 extends over 15 amino acids. With 5 bases clipped from V and 7 bases from J, the junction kept 8 bases outside the gene matches. The CDR3: CASSQVGLAGKEQYF. The CDR3 bases are TGTGCCAGCAGCCAAGTGGGACTAGCGGGAAAAGAGCAGTACTTC.

The chain recombines TRBV3-1 (or the pseudogene TRBV3-2) with TRBJ1-6, with 9 bases lining up with TRBD1. The germline V gene has CDR1 LGHDT and CDR2 YNNKEL (reference sequence). V dropped 3 bases and J dropped 5; count of bases not matched to a gene: 5. The CDR3 is 16 amino acids. The CDR3 nucleotides read TGTGCCAGCAGCCAGTGGGACAGGGCACATAATTCACCCCTCCACTTT. Translated, it gives CASSQWDRAHNSPLHF.